This T cell receptor (beta chain) was sequenced in a study of blood T cells in healthy people across ages. Study-wide results and caveats: CMV infection status of these donors was not known.

About this clonotype: The antigen is unknown.

The germline V gene encodes CDR1 MNHNS and CDR2 SASEGT. This CDR3 region has 18 residues. Losses at the gene ends were 5 bases for V and 7 bases for J; bases not matched to a gene: 17. Using a J-beta primer mix together with a sample-barcoded 5' primer, a second PCR was run for about 6 to 11 cycles. TCRdb independently ran MiXCR on the 5' RACE reads; one entry per CDR3 protein. This table holds hundreds of thousands of distinct CDR3 sequences, 55% to 75% found once. This TCR came from a man younger than 45 in good health. The chain recombines TRBV6-1 with TRBJ2-4; 10 bases are a match to TRBD1. Input material: blood. The CDR3 DNA is TGTGCCAGCAGTCCCAACCCGGACAGGGGGATGGCAACGAACATTCAGTACTTC. Translation: CASSPNPDRGMATNIQYF.